This T cell receptor beta chain was recorded in a study of T-cell memory formation after mild COVID-19. Study at large: Clusters of TCRs were largely donor specific. Study-wide findings and caveats: The pre-infection memory compartment contained some responding clones, suggesting cross-reactive memory joined.

TCRdb re-called the 5' RACE reads with MiXCR, one entry per CDR3 protein. The table has a few hundred thousand distinct CDR3 sequences, roughly 21% seen once; the top ten hold about 8.4%. V shed 6 bases and J shed 2 bases, with 17 bases lying between them. This CDR3 has 15 amino acids. Germline CDR1 and CDR2: MNHEY and SVGEGT. Details on this clonotype: The target antigen is unknown.

The chain is built from TRBV6-2 or TRBV6-3 and TRBJ2-7, with D possibly matching TRBD1 (6 bases). Sequenced input: PBMCs or a T cell subset sorted from them (not recorded which). This clonotype was sampled from an adult woman who had mild COVID-19 (a few samples of this study predate the infection). Cell type and time point are not known. Written as DNA, the CDR3 is TGTGCCAGCAGAACTCGGGACAACTCTCCCTACGAGCAGTACTTC. Amino acids: CASRTRDNSPYEQYF.